This T cell receptor (beta chain) was found in a study of siplizumab effects on memory and regulatory T cells. Assays examined about 100,000 TCR templates per sample. Repertoires were generated with immunoSEQ multiplex PCR, while TCRdb's copy carries only in-frame clones and drops some. The sample holds tens of thousands of clones, roughly 96% seen once. On this clone: Antigen specificity is unknown.

Germline CDR1 and CDR2: SGHRS and YFSETQ. The CDR3 is made up of 15 amino acids. Trimming removed 4 bases from V and 5 bases from J, with 15 bases in between. Study outcomes and limitations: Proliferating siplizumab-culture Treg suppressive function went unconfirmed. The diversity of naive T cells seemed greater than that of memory cells, and their alloresponse contribution seemed major. Roughly 75-97% of proliferating clones (CD4+ or CD8+) could not be assigned a naive or memory phenotype.

The chain uses TRBV5-1 and TRBJ1-4; D is perhaps TRBD1 (6 bases). Sample: naive CD4+ T cells sorted from blood. The TCR sequence derives from a human donor in good health. The DNA for the CDR3 is TGCGCCAGCAGCCCTGGCGGGGGCCCCAATGAAAAACTGTTTTTT. Its protein product is CASSPGGGPNEKLFF.